The source of this TCR delta chain is a study of gammadelta T cells in human blood. TCRdb processed the RT-PCR reads again with the CATT caller. The sample includes roughly 1,500 delta-chain clones, approximately 15% seen only once; the top ten take around 9.1%. Trimming shortened V by 1 base and J by 0 bases, and 20 bases separated the two germline ends. This CDR3 has 20 amino acids. Germline V gives CDR1 NSMFDY, CDR2 ISSIKDK. In its sample, this clone is medium-sized. This TCR came from a human donor. The sample taken for sequencing was non-Vgamma9Vdelta2 gamma-delta T cells from infant blood. The chain recombines TRAV29/DV5 with TRDJ3; possible D gene TRDD3, 6 bases. CDR3 sequence reads: CAASKLVGGPSSWDTRQMFF. The CDR3 DNA sequence: TGTGCAGCAAGCAAGCTCGTGGGGGGCCCTAGCTCCTGGGACACCCGACAGATGTTTTTC.